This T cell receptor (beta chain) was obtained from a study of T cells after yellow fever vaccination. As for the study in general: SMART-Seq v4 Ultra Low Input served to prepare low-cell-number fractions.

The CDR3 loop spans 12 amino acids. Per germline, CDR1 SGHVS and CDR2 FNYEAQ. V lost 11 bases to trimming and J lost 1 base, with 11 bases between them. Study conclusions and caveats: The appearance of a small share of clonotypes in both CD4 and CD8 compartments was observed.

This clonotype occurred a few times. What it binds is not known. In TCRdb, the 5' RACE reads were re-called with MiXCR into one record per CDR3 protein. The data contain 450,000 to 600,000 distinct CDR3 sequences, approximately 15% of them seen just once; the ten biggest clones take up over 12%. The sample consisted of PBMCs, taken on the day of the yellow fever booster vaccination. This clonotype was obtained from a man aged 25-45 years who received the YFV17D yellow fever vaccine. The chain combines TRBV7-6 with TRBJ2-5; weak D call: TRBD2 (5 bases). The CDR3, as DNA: TGTGCCTGTAGCGCCATCCAAGAGACCCAGTACTTC. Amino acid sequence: CACSAIQETQYF.